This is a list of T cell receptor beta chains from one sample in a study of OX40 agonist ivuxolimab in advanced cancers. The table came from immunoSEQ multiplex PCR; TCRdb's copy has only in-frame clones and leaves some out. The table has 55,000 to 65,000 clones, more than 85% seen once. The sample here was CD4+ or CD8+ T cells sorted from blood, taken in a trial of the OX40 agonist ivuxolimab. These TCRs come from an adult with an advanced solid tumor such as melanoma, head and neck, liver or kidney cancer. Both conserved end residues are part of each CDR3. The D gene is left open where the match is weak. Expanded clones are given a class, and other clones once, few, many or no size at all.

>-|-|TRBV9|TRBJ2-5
CASSVGVIQETQYF
TGTGCCAGCAGCGTAGGGGTGATTCAAGAGACCCAGTACTTC
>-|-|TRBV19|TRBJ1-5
CASSSLRQDNQPQHF
TGTGCCAGTAGTTCCCTCCGACAGGACAATCAGCCCCAGCATTTT
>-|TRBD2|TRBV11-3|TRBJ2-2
CASSLGGSFGGELFF
TGTGCCAGCAGCTTAGGCGGGAGTTTTGGCGGGGAGCTGTTTTTT
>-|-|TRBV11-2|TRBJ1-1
CASSLLAGTEAFF
TGTGCCAGCAGCTTATTGGCGGGGACTGAAGCTTTCTTT
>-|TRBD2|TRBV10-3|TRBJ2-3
CAASLAYSTDTQYF
TGTGCCGCTTCACTAGCGTATAGCACAGATACGCAGTATTTT
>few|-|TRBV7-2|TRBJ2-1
CASSVDRREQFF
TGTGCCAGCAGCGTAGACAGACGAGAGCAGTTCTTC
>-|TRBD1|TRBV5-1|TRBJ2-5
CASTRGQGNQETQYF
TGCGCCAGCACCCGGGGACAGGGGAACCAAGAGACCCAGTACTTC
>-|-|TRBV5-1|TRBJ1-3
CASSGGTGNTIYF
TGCGCCAGCAGCGGGGGGACTGGAAACACCATATATTTT
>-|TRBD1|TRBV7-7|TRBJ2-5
CASSLAVTGAAQETQYF
TGTGCTAGCAGCTTAGCTGTGACAGGGGCGGCACAAGAGACCCAGTACTTC
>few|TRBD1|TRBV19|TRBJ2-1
CASSRTGTGGRNEQFF
TGTGCCAGTAGTAGGACCGGGACAGGGGGACGGAATGAGCAGTTCTTC
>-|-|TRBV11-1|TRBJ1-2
CASSSLSAIHYGYTF
TGTGCCAGCAGCTCCCTGTCGGCCATACACTATGGCTACACCTTC
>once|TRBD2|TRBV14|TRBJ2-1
CASRPGLAGTPPFF
TGTGCCAGCAGACCTGGACTAGCGGGTACCCCCCCGTTCTTC
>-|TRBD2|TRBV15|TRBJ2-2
CATGRREGELFF
TGTGCCACCGGAAGGCGGGAGGGGGAGCTGTTTTTT
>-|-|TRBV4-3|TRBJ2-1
CASSQAWAYNEQFF
TGCGCCAGCAGCCAGGCCTGGGCCTACAATGAGCAGTTCTTC
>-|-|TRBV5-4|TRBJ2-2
CASSLFGGELFF
TGTGCCAGCAGCTTGTTCGGCGGGGAGCTGTTTTTT
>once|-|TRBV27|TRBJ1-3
CASRAVSSGNTIYF
TGTGCCAGCAGGGCAGTGAGCTCTGGAAACACCATATATTTT
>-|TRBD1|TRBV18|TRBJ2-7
CASSPIGQGYEQYF
TGTGCCAGCTCACCGATCGGACAGGGCTACGAGCAGTACTTC
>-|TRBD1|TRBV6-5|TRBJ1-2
CASRLTQGASYGYTF
TGTGCCAGCAGACTAACCCAGGGGGCGTCCTATGGCTACACCTTC
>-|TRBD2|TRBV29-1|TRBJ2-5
CSVDTSGVSETQYF
TGCAGCGTCGACACTAGCGGGGTCTCCGAGACCCAGTACTTC
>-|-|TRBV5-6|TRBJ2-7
CASSPFLLSYEQYF
TGTGCCAGCAGCCCCTTTCTCCTCTCCTACGAGCAGTACTTC
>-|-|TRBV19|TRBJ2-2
CASSIGGGAGELFF
TGTGCCAGTAGTATCGGAGGGGGGGCCGGGGAGCTGTTTTTT
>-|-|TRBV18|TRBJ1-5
CASSPTGQGNQPQHF
TGTGCCAGCTCACCGACAGGTCAGGGAAATCAGCCCCAGCATTTT
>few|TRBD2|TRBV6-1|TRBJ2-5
CASSESGSGDGTQYF
TGTGCCAGCAGTGAGTCCGGGAGCGGGGATGGGACCCAGTACTTC
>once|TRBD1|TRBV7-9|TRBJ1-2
CASSLGQGVDYGYTF
TGTGCCAGCAGCTTAGGACAGGGGGTTGACTATGGCTACACCTTC
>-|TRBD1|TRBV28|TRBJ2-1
CASSLIRGQGAYEQFF
TGTGCCAGCAGTTTAATCAGGGGACAGGGGGCATATGAGCAGTTCTTC
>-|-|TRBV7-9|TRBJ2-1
CASSLFGGNNEQFF
TGTGCCAGCAGCTTGTTTGGGGGAAACAATGAGCAGTTCTTC
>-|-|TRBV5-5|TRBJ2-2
CASSYTWTTNTGELFF
TGTGCCAGCAGTTATACTTGGACAACAAACACCGGGGAGCTGTTTTTT
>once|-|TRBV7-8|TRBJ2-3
CASSLDLANTQYF
TGTGCCAGCAGCTTAGATCTGGCAAATACGCAGTATTTT
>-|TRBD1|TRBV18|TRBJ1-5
CASSETGGRQPQHF
TGTGCCAGCTCAGAGACAGGGGGGAGGCAGCCCCAGCATTTT
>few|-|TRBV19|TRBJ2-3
CASSIPGYTDTQYF
TGTGCCAGTAGTATACCCGGGTACACAGATACGCAGTATTTT
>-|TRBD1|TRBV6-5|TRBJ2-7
CASSSGQDGLYEQYF
TGTGCCAGCAGTTCCGGACAGGATGGCCTGTACGAGCAGTACTTC
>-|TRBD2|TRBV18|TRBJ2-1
CASSPQGTSGDEQFF
TGTGCCAGCTCACCCCAGGGGACTAGCGGCGATGAGCAGTTCTTC
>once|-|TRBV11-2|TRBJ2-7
CASSLSPLSREQYF
TGTGCCAGCAGCTTATCGCCCCTGAGCCGCGAGCAGTACTTC
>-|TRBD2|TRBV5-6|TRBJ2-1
CASNPGTSGRNEQFF
TGTGCCAGCAACCCCGGGACTAGCGGGAGGAATGAGCAGTTCTTC
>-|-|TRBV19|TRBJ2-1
CASSIGPASNEQFF
TGTGCCAGTAGTATCGGTCCAGCCAGCAATGAGCAGTTCTTC
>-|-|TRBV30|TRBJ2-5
CAWSAYSTGRETQYF
TGTGCCTGGAGCGCATACAGTACCGGGAGAGAGACCCAGTACTTC
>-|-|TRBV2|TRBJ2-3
CASRIRLPTDTQYF
TGTGCCAGCAGGATACGACTGCCCACAGATACGCAGTATTTT
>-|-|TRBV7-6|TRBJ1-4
CASSPGNREEKLFF
TGTGCCAGCAGCCCCGGAAACAGGGAAGAAAAACTGTTTTTT
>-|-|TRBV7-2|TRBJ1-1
CASSLEGLITEAFF
TGTGCCAGCAGCCTAGAGGGACTGATCACTGAAGCTTTCTTT
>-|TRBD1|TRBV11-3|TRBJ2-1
CASSRDRGANEQFF
TGTGCCAGCAGCCGGGACAGGGGCGCAAATGAGCAGTTCTTC
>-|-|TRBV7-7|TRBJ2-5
CAKARGVQETQYF
TGTGCCAAAGCCAGAGGGGTTCAAGAGACCCAGTACTTC
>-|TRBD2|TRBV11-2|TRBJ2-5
CASSLGTSGSYQETQYF
TGTGCCAGCAGCTTAGGTACTAGCGGATCGTACCAAGAGACCCAGTACTTC
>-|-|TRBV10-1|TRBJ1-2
CASSADISNYGYTF
TGCGCCAGCAGTGCGGACATTTCGAACTATGGCTACACCTTC
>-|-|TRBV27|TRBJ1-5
CASSSGWSNQPQHF
TGTGCCAGCAGTTCCGGGTGGAGCAATCAGCCCCAGCATTTT
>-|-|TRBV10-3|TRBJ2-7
CATRPGFSSYEQYF
TGTGCCACCCGGCCAGGGTTTAGCTCCTACGAGCAGTACTTC
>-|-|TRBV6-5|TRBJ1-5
CASSPGQLANQPQHF
TGTGCCAGCAGCCCCGGACAACTAGCCAATCAGCCCCAGCATTTT
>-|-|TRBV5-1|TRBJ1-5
CASSLGVSNQPQHF
TGCGCCAGCAGCTTGGGTGTAAGCAATCAGCCCCAGCATTTT
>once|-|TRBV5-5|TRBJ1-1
CASSYLAGPRTEAFF
TGTGCCAGCAGCTATCTGGCGGGACCGCGCACTGAAGCTTTCTTT